The present entry profiles one T cell receptor beta chain with its context. Its antigen is unidentified. The record originates from a study of blood T cells in healthy people across ages. Study as a whole: Capture via template switching afforded approximately one barcoded beta molecule per two T cells.

Regarding the study as a whole: Per-million-T-cell TCR beta diversity fell roughly linearly with age.

A J-beta primer mix and a sample-barcoded 5' primer were used in a second PCR of about 7 to 12 cycles. TCRdb passed the 5' RACE reads through MiXCR, listing each CDR3 protein once. The sample includes around 1.5 million distinct CDR3 sequences, about 43% of them seen just once. The CDR3 contains 15 residues. The V segment lost 5 bases and the J segment 5 bases; nucleotides outside the gene matches: 6. The sequenced sample was blood. The receptor was isolated from a woman between 18 and 29 years old in good health. V is TRBV12-3 or TRBV12-4 and J is TRBJ2-3; 11 nucleotides match TRBD1. Here the CDR3 reads CASSTRTGGIDTQYF. In nucleotides, the CDR3 is TGTGCCAGCAGTACTAGGACAGGGGGCATAGATACGCAGTATTTT.